The 27 T cell receptor beta chains presented below share a single source sample, sequenced in a study of blood T cell repertoires in COVID-19. Measured with immunoSEQ multiplex PCR; TCRdb has only the in-frame clones, and not every one. The sample carries about 250,000 clones, around 86% recorded once. Sequenced sample: PBMCs or T cells enriched from blood (not recorded which). All receptors come from a man in his forties or fifties who had recovered from COVID-19.

The chain recombines TRBV12-5 with TRBJ1-2; TRBD1 matches 9 bases. Trimming removed 1 base from V and 4 bases from J; junction bases left unmatched: 7. The CDR3 covers 16 residues. Germline CDR1 is LGHNT and CDR2 is FRNRAP. The CDR3 DNA is TGTGCTAGTGGTTTGGGGGGGACAGGGCGATTCTATGGCTACACCTTC. Its translation: CASGLGGTGRFYGYTF.

This chain connects TRBV30 to TRBJ1-2, with 8 bases fitting TRBD1. Germline CDR1 GTSNPN, CDR2 SVGIG (reference sequence). CDR3 length equals 11 residues. The DNA for the CDR3 is TGTGCTATTAAGACAGGGGAGGGTAGAACCTTC. It is translated as CAIKTGEGRTF.

The gene calls are TRBV28 and TRBJ2-7, with 11 nucleotides matching TRBD1. With 6 bases clipped from V and 2 bases from J, the junction kept 6 bases outside the gene matches. The CDR3 length is 15 residues. The germline CDR1 and CDR2 sequences are MDHEN and SYDVKM. The CDR3, as DNA: TGTGCCAGCAGACCCGGGGGACAGGGGGCCTACGAGCAGTACTTC. It is translated as CASRPGGQGAYEQYF.

The J gene is TRBJ2-2, the V gene TRBV11-2; 13 bases line up with TRBD2. The CDR3 is 17 residues long. Germline V lookup: CDR1 SGHAT, CDR2 FQNNGV. V shed 6 bases and J 7 bases; nucleotides not matched to a gene: 11. CDR3 nucleotides: TGTGCCAGCAGACGACCGGGACTAGCGGGAAGGGTCGGGGAGCTGTTTTTT. It yields the protein CASRRPGLAGRVGELFF.

This chain joins TRBV4-2 and TRBJ1-2; D is possibly TRBD1 (5 bases). Germline V gene lookup returns CDR1 LGHNA and CDR2 YNFKEQ. There are 14 residues in the CDR3. The V and J ends lost 4 bases and 8 bases respectively, with 17 bases between them. The DNA for the CDR3 is TGTGCCAGCAGCCCGGGACTCACTTCGAGCGGCTACACCTTC. Translation: CASSPGLTSSGYTF.

This chain uses TRBV9 with TRBJ2-5; 7 bases agree with TRBD2. The junction had 4 bases not matched to a gene; V was cut back by 3 bases and J by 2 bases. The CDR3 loop spans 14 amino acids. The germline CDR1 and CDR2 sequences are SGDLS and YYNGEE. CDR3 nucleotides: TGTGCCAGCAGCGCCACTAGCGAGCAAGAGACCCAGTACTTC. It codes for CASSATSEQETQYF.

DNA for the CDR3: TGTGCCACCAGTGATTTTAAAGGGGTGGGAGATACGCAGTATTTT. This encodes CATSDFKGVGDTQYF. The chain is built from TRBV24-1 and TRBJ2-3, with a tentative D call TRBD1 (5 bases). V was clipped by 1 base and J by 5 bases, with 12 bases between them. CDR3 length equals 15 residues. CDR1 is KGHDR and CDR2 is SFDVKD in the germline V gene.

This chain joins TRBV9 and TRBJ2-7; 8 positions match TRBD1. Germline V gene lookup returns CDR1 SGDLS and CDR2 YYNGEE. The CDR3 loop spans 15 amino acids. The junction had 4 bases not matched to a gene; V was cut back by 0 bases and J by 2 bases. CDR3 bases: TGTGCCAGCAGCGTAGCAGGGGGCATCACCTACGAGCAGTACTTC. It encodes CASSVAGGITYEQYF.

V usage is TRBV18 and J usage is TRBJ2-1; 8 bases fit TRBD2. In germline, CDR1 is KGHSH, CDR2 LQKENI. This CDR3 is built from 16 residues. The junction had 7 bases not matched to a gene; V was cut back by 2 bases and J by 4 bases. Here the CDR3 reads CASSPKIAGLYNEQFF. The CDR3 region has the DNA TGTGCCAGCTCACCAAAAATAGCGGGGCTATACAATGAGCAGTTCTTC.

This sequence joins TRBV14 and TRBJ1-4, with a tentative D call TRBD1 (6 bases). The CDR3 loop spans 15 amino acids. Between the trimmed V and J ends, which lost 6 bases and 7 bases, there was a span of 18 bases. CDR1 is SGHDN, CDR2 FVKESK, per germline. The CDR3 is CASSRSGARGEKLFF. Here the CDR3 DNA reads TGTGCCAGCAGTCGTTCAGGGGCCCGTGGTGAAAAACTGTTTTTT.

This sequence joins TRBV4-1 and TRBJ2-5; 7 bases map to TRBD2. CDR3 length equals 16 residues. J gave up 10 bases and V 3 bases, and 17 bases lay outside the gene matches. Germline CDR1 and CDR2: MGHRA and YSYEKL. The CDR3 nucleotides are TGCGCCAGCAGCCAGGTCCCCCATGGGGGGGGTATTATCCAGTACTTC. Residues: CASSQVPHGGGIIQYF.

The genes are TRBV7-3 and TRBJ2-5; 7 bases agree with TRBD1. With 5 bases clipped from V and 2 bases from J, the junction kept 8 bases outside the gene matches. Germline assignment: CDR1 SGHTA and CDR2 FQGTGA. This CDR3 region has 15 residues. The DNA of the CDR3 is TGTGCCAGCAGCCCGCGGACAGGTTTACAAGAGACCCAGTACTTC. Translated: CASSPRTGLQETQYF. Complete variable domain (other parts from reference TRBV7-3 and TRBJ2-5): GAGVSQTPSNKVTEKGKYVELRCDPISGHTALYWYRQSLGQGPEFLIYFQGTGAADDSGLPNDRFFAVRPEGSVSTLKIQRTERGDSAVYLCASSPRTGLQETQYFGPGTRLLVL.

The chain employs TRBV28 and TRBJ2-7; 7 positions match TRBD1. Looked up from germline, CDR1 is MDHEN and CDR2 is SYDVKM. With 4 bases clipped from V and 2 bases from J, the junction kept 11 bases outside the gene matches. The CDR3 has 16 residues. CDR3 sequence reads: CASSSTSDRQAYEQYF. In DNA form, the CDR3 reads TGTGCCAGCAGTTCTACCTCGGACAGGCAGGCCTACGAGCAGTACTTC.

This chain links TRBV19 with TRBJ2-7; a weak D match, TRBD1 (5 bases). There are 15 residues in the CDR3. The germline V gene encodes CDR1 LNHDA and CDR2 SQIVND (reference sequence). The V end lost 4 bases, the J end lost 2 bases, and 15 bases lay between the germline ends. DNA of the CDR3: TGTGCCAGTAGTAAGGACATACAAGGCGCCTACGAGCAGTACTTC. This encodes CASSKDIQGAYEQYF. The variable domain in full, completed from reference TRBV19 and TRBJ2-7, reads DGGITQSPKYLFRKEGQNVTLSCEQNLNHDAMYWYRQDPGQGLRLIYYSQIVNDFQKGDIAEGYSVSREKKESFPLTVTSAQKNPTAFYLCASSKDIQGAYEQYFGPGTRLTVT.

This chain connects TRBV18 to TRBJ2-1, with D unresolved. The CDR3 is 13 amino acids. Germline-derived CDR1 and CDR2 are KGHSH and LQKENI. The V gene lost 2 bases and the J gene lost 8 bases, with 10 bases spanning the gap. CDR3 residues: CASSPDAADEQFF. CDR3 in DNA: TGTGCCAGCTCACCAGATGCCGCGGATGAGCAGTTCTTC.

The genes are TRBV30 and TRBJ1-6, with 7 bases that match TRBD1. J lost 7 bases, V lost 0 bases, and 9 bases had no gene match. The CDR3 is made up of 16 amino acids. Germline CDR1 and CDR2: GTSNPN and SVGIG (reference sequence). The CDR3 spells CAWSVRKGTVNSPLHF. In DNA, the CDR3 is TGTGCCTGGAGTGTACGCAAAGGGACAGTCAATTCACCCCTCCACTTT.

This chain uses TRBV5-4 with TRBJ2-7, with D possibly being TRBD1 (5 bases). V gave up 4 bases and J gave up 5 bases, with 13 bases separating them. The CDR3 is made up of 13 amino acids. Per the germline V gene, CDR1 is SGHNT and CDR2 is YYREEE (reference sequence). CDR3 DNA: TGTGCCAGCAGCCCACAGGTGGGCCACGAGCAGTACTTC. As protein: CASSPQVGHEQYF.

V and J are TRBV29-1 and TRBJ1-6; D gene ambiguous. The germline CDR1 and CDR2 sequences are SQVTM and ANQGSEA. Trimming stripped 4 bases from V and 7 bases from J, with 11 bases between. CDR3 size: 13 residues. CDR3 DNA: TGCAGCGTTGCCACTCACCTGAATTCACCCCTCCACTTT. It encodes CSVATHLNSPLHF.

CDR3 in DNA: TGTGCCAGCAGTCGAAAGGACTACCCCGCGAGGGGCGAGCAGTACTTC. Translating it yields CASSRKDYPARGEQYF. The J gene is TRBJ2-7, the V gene TRBV27; D perhaps matches TRBD2 (6 bases). The germline V gene encodes CDR1 MNHEY and CDR2 SMNVEV (reference sequence). V was trimmed by 5 bases and J by 6 bases, leaving 23 bases between them. The CDR3 covers 16 residues.

The J gene is TRBJ1-4, the V gene TRBV19; 7 bases fit TRBD1. V lost 3 bases and J lost 6; bases outside the gene matches: 1. CDR1 is LNHDA and CDR2 is SQIVND in the germline V gene (reference sequence). This CDR3 region has 13 residues. The chain's CDR3 is CASSIQGDEKLFF. CDR3 DNA: TGTGCCAGTAGTATCCAGGGGGATGAAAAACTGTTTTTT.

The chain has TRBV28 and TRBJ1-4; 10 nucleotides line up with TRBD1. Germline loops: CDR1 MDHEN, CDR2 SYDVKM. Trimming took 6 bases from V and 3 from J; bases not matched to a gene: 1. This CDR3 spans 14 amino acids. The CDR3 DNA reads TGTGCCAGCAGGACAGGGGGCGCTAATGAAAAACTGTTTTTT. Translation gives CASRTGGANEKLFF.

V gene TRBV19 combines with J gene TRBJ1-1; perhaps TRBD1 as D (5 bases). Trimming pared 3 bases from V and 5 bases from J, leaving 10 bases between. The CDR3 has 13 amino acids. The germline CDR1 and CDR2 sequences are LNHDA and SQIVND (reference sequence). The CDR3: CASSILRGTEAFF. CDR3 sequence (DNA): TGTGCCAGTAGTATCTTAAGGGGAACTGAAGCTTTCTTT.

The chain recombines TRBV4-1 with TRBJ1-3; D is uncertain. The CDR3 loop spans 16 amino acids. V lost 4 bases and J 0 bases, leaving 13 bases between the germline ends. CDR1 and CDR2 from the germline V gene are MGHRA and YSYEKL. CDR3: CASSRIPTLSGNTIYF. The CDR3 nucleotides read TGCGCCAGCAGCCGAATCCCGACACTCTCTGGAAACACCATATATTTT.

This clone was counted a single time. The chain is built from TRBV5-1 and TRBJ1-2, with a possible D match to TRBD1 (6 bases). The germline V and J ends were trimmed by 2 bases and 2 bases, with 16 bases remaining between them. This CDR3 is 16 amino acids long. The germline V gene has CDR1 SGHRS and CDR2 YFSETQ. CDR3 sequence (DNA): TGCGCCAGCAGCTTCCCCGGGACACAAGGAAACTATGGCTACACCTTC. This encodes CASSFPGTQGNYGYTF. Full variable domain (outside the CDR3, taken from reference TRBV5-1 and TRBJ1-2): KAGVTQTPRYLIKTRGQQVTLSCSPISGHRSVSWYQQTPGQGLQFLFEYFSETQRNKGNFPGRFSGRQFSNSRSEMNVSTLELGDSALYLCASSFPGTQGNYGYTFGSGTRLTVV.

This clone was observed a handful of times. The rearrangement uses TRBV7-2 and TRBJ1-2; D unresolved. Trimming removed 0 bases from V and 7 bases from J, with 15 bases in between. Germline loops: CDR1 SGHTA, CDR2 FQGNSA. The length of the CDR3 is 15 residues. Here the CDR3 reads CASSLATRAAGGYTF. CDR3 nucleotides: TGTGCCAGCAGCTTAGCGACCCGGGCTGCGGGTGGCTACACCTTC.

There are many counts of this clone. This rearrangement joins TRBV3-1 (or the pseudogene TRBV3-2) to TRBJ1-2; no clear D gene. The V gene's germline CDR1 is LGHDT and CDR2 YNNKEL (reference sequence). Trimming removed 2 bases at V and 8 bases at J, with 24 bases between. CDR3 length equals 17 residues. CDR3 region: CASSQSYLAGETGGYTF. The CDR3, as DNA: TGTGCCAGCAGCCAATCTTATCTGGCTGGGGAAACGGGAGGCTACACCTTC.

The chain carries TRBV2 and TRBJ1-1, with a weak D call TRBD1 (5 bases). V was pared by 0 bases and J by 1 base, with 9 bases between. Germline CDR1 and CDR2: SNHLY and FYNNEI. This CDR3 is 15 amino acids long. Here the CDR3 DNA reads TGTGCCAGCAGTGAAGCGGGACTTACGAACACTGAAGCTTTCTTT. Its translation is CASSEAGLTNTEAFF. Full variable domain (rest looked up from reference TRBV2 and TRBJ1-1): EPEVTQTPSHQVTQMGQEVILRCVPISNHLYFYWYRQILGQKVEFLVSFYNNEISEKSEIFDDQFSVERPDGSNFTLKIRSTKLEDSAMYFCASSEAGLTNTEAFFGQGTRLTVV.